The present entry profiles one T cell receptor beta chain with its context. This CDR3 is built from 13 residues. The germline CDR1 and CDR2 sequences are KGHSH and LQKENI. V dropped 2 bases and J dropped 5 bases, with 9 bases sitting between them. The sample belongs to a study of cytomegalovirus exposure and HLA in healthy donors. Use of 60 Vbeta and 13 Jbeta primers characterized the PCR. Method: immunoSEQ multiplex PCR; TCRdb's copy keeps in-frame clones and lacks some. The sample consists of just under 150,000 clones, 80% of them appearing once. Input material: PBMCs. V gene TRBV18 combines with J gene TRBJ2-5, with unresolved D. The sequence came from a woman aged 25-40 years in good health and CMV-seronegative. The CDR3 here is CASSPLQKETQYF. CDR3 sequence (DNA): TGTGCCAGCTCACCATTGCAGAAGGAGACCCAGTACTTC.